This is a list of T cell receptor beta chains from one sample in a study of patients and donors after allogeneic stem cell transplantation. A single record per CDR3 protein comes from TCRdb applying MiXCR to the RT-PCR reads. The sample carries about 960,000 distinct CDR3 sequences, 15% to 20% recorded once. What was sequenced was blood, either unsorted or a sorted T cell fraction (not recorded which). The source is a human donor who was either an allogeneic HSCT recipient or a stem cell or donor lymphocyte infusion donor (not recorded which). It is not recorded whose cells these are; they may come from a transplant donor. The CDR3 runs from the conserved cysteine through the conserved F or W. Each record gives: CDR3 protein, CDR3 length, V gene.

CASSTPTGTTKTDEQFF 17 TRBV9
CSAPSPGRNYGYTF 14 TRBV20-1
CAWSTSRDNEQFF 13 TRBV30
CASSKGYQETQYF 13 TRBV7-8
CASSLSGRANVLTF 14 TRBV5-1
CASTSGAYEQYF 12 TRBV7-9
CATSPTGGETQYF 13 TRBV24-1
CASSGSSPYNEQFF 14 TRBV7-9
CASSEAGRVFYEQYF 15 TRBV6-1
CATQPARRSNYGYTF 15 TRBV15
CASSFSRGSTDTQYF 15 TRBV13
CASSPSFGTDTQYF 14 TRBV5-1
CARWTAFNEQYF 12 TRBV2
CSAGERDGYTF 11 TRBV20-1
CASSPRRGVTYEQYF 15 TRBV21-1
CASSLGTSGIGSYNEQFF 18 TRBV12-3/TRBV12-4
CASSQVGGLHNEQFF 15 TRBV7-2
CAITASGRAFEQFF 14 TRBV10-3
CASTPWGFGDTEAFF 15 TRBV12-3/TRBV12-4
CASSLSIGATGSQPQHF 17 TRBV12-3/TRBV12-4
CASSSRLAGEWGSSYNEQFF 20 TRBV5-1
CASSPQTGTVSEAFF 15 TRBV5-6
CASSQGSNLYEQYF 14 TRBV6-1
CASSPLRRRNSNQPQHF 17 TRBV6-2/TRBV6-3
CSARTGLLPDEQFF 14 TRBV20-1
CASSHYNSNQPQHF 14 TRBV3-1
CASRLRGKGNSPLHF 15 TRBV12-3/TRBV12-4